This entry concerns a single TCR beta chain. Its antigen is as yet unknown. The sample originates from a study of vaccination effects on CD4 cells after COVID-19. Germline assignment: CDR1 SGHRS and CDR2 YFSETQ. The CDR3 runs 13 residues. V was shortened by 1 base and J by 1 base, with 4 bases between the two germline ends. CD4+ T cells were isolated after about nine days of culture. Days 3 and 7 saw half the medium replaced with IL-2 medium. Produced via immunoSEQ multiplex PCR; TCRdb's table is partial and in-frame only. The sample holds more than 35,000 clones, about two thirds seen once. The clonotype was recovered from a human donor who received a COVID-19 vaccine. The rearrangement uses TRBV5-1 and TRBJ2-3; D not certain. Sequencing used CD4+ T cells from PBMCs cultured without peptide, obtained before COVID-19 vaccination. The CDR3 reads CASSLQGTDTQYF. CDR3 bases: TGCGCCAGCAGCTTGCAGGGCACAGATACGCAGTATTTT.